This TCR beta chain was found in a study of cytomegalovirus exposure and HLA in healthy donors. Study-wide context: Approximately 180 million T cells yielded 110 million or so unique TCR beta sequences in earlier analysis.

PCR used 60 Vbeta primers and 13 Jbeta primers. Produced via immunoSEQ multiplex PCR; TCRdb's table is partial and in-frame only. The profile shows over 100,000 clones, approximately 80% of them singletons. Points from the study as a whole: A link between a missense DCLRE1C variant and TCR beta V- and J-gene trimming emerged from a later analysis.

The CDR3 loop spans 14 amino acids. CDR1 and CDR2 from the germline V gene are WSHSY and SAAADI. Trimming shortened V by 10 bases and J by 2 bases, and 15 bases separated the two germline ends. Comment on this clone: Its target is unknown.

The material sequenced was PBMCs. The chain uses TRBV10-2 and TRBJ1-5; no clear D. This receptor was taken from a female donor in good health and CMV-seropositive. The CDR3 is CATGRTAGNQPQHF. CDR3 coding DNA: TGCGCCACCGGGAGGACGGCCGGCAATCAGCCCCAGCATTTT.